This T cell receptor (beta chain) derives from a study of human T cells and chemical hapten exposure. Germline V CDR1 and CDR2: SNHLY, FYNNEI. J was trimmed by 7 bases and V by 8 bases; bases with no gene match: 10. This CDR3 spans 14 amino acids. This clonotype was detected many times. Within the library, unique molecular identifiers were attached to each individual cDNA molecule. In TCRdb, the 5' RACE reads were re-called with MiXCR into one record per CDR3 protein. The sample shows about 140,000 distinct CDR3 sequences, 3.5% to 5% of them seen only once. Extraction yielded total RNA from whole blood (unfractionated).

This TCR was recovered from a female donor in good health. This chain joins TRBV2 and TRBJ1-1, with TRBD1 matching over 10 bases. This CDR3 is CASVKTGGESEAFF. The CDR3 coding sequence is TGTGCCAGCGTTAAGACAGGGGGCGAGAGTGAAGCTTTCTTT.